This T cell receptor (beta chain) was captured by sequencing in a study of response to subunit inactivated influenza vaccine. TCRdb reprocessed the RT-PCR reads with MiXCR, giving one entry per CDR3 protein. Seen here are approximately 500,000 distinct CDR3 sequences, roughly 13% observed once, and the top ten hold around 13%. Whole-study findings and limits: Authors suggested that a seasonal influenza vaccination recruits few new T cells each time.

Germline V gene lookup returns CDR1 SGHKS and CDR2 YYEKEE (reference sequence). This CDR3 is 16 amino acids long. V dropped 0 bases and J dropped 9; count of bases not matched to a gene: 9. This clonotype appeared a few times. The target antigen is unknown. This specimen consisted of PBMCs from blood, obtained 40 to 50 days after vaccination. This receptor was identified in a man aged 50 or older who received an inactivated influenza vaccine. The chain links TRBV5-5 to TRBJ2-1; 10 positions match TRBD2. CDR3 residues: CASSLGPAGGQSEQFF. CDR3 nucleotide sequence: TGTGCCAGCAGCTTGGGGCCAGCGGGAGGGCAGAGTGAGCAGTTCTTC.